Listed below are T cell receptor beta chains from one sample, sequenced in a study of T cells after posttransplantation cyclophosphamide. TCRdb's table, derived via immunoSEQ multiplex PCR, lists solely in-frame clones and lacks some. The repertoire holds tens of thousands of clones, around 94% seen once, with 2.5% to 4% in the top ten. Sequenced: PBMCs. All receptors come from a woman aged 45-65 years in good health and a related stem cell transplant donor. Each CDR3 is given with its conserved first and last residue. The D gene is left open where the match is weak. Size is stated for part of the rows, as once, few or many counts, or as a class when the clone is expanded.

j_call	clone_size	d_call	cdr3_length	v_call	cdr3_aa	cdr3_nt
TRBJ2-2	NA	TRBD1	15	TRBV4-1	CASSRTGGGTGELFF	TGCGCCAGCAGCCGAACAGGGGGCGGCACCGGGGAGCTGTTTTTT
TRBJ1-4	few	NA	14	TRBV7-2	CASSLGRSNEKLFF	TGTGCCAGCAGCTTAGGACGGAGTAATGAAAAACTGTTTTTT
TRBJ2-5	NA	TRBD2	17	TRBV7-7	CASSPRLAGGGWETQYF	TGTGCCAGCAGCCCCCGGCTAGCGGGGGGTGGTTGGGAGACCCAGTACTTC
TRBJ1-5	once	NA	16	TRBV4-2	CASSQDREGGNQPQHF	TGTGCCAGCAGCCAAGATAGGGAGGGGGGCAATCAGCCCCAGCATTTT
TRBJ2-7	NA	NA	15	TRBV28	CASSLSTRRSYEQYF	TGTGCCAGCAGTTTATCCACCCGCAGGTCCTACGAGCAGTACTTC
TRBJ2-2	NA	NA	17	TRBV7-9	CASSLIDSGQGTGELFF	TGTGCCAGCAGCTTAATCGACAGTGGGCAGGGCACCGGGGAGCTGTTTTTT
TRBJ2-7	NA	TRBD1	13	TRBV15	CATSRTQGTRQYF	TGTGCCACCAGCAGGACACAGGGGACCAGGCAGTACTTC
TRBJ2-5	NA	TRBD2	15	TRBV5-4	CASSLRREGPETQYF	TGTGCCAGCAGCTTGAGACGGGAGGGCCCAGAGACCCAGTACTTC
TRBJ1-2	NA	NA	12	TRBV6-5	CASTSGPHGYTF	TGTGCCAGCACAAGCGGACCTCATGGCTACACCTTC
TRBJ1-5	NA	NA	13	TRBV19	CASSIALREPQHF	TGTGCCAGTAGTATAGCCCTGAGGGAGCCCCAGCATTTT
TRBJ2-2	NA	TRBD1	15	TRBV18	CASSPNTGATGELFF	TGTGCCAGCTCACCAAATACAGGGGCCACCGGGGAGCTGTTTTTT
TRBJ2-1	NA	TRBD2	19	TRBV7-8	CASSLPGLAGGSSYNEQFF	TGTGCCAGCAGCTTACCAGGACTAGCGGGAGGTAGTAGCTACAATGAGCAGTTCTTC
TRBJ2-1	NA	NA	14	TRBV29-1	CSAHAGQSYNEQFF	TGCAGCGCACACGCGGGACAGAGTTACAATGAGCAGTTCTTC
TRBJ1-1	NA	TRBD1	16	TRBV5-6	CASSLGDRGFDTEAFF	TGTGCCAGCAGCTTAGGGGACAGGGGGTTTGACACTGAAGCTTTCTTT
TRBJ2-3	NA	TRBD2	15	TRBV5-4	CASRSTSGVVDTQYF	TGTGCCAGCAGATCCACTAGCGGGGTAGTGGATACGCAGTATTTT
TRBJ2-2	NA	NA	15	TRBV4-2	CATSSPTDATGELFF	TGTGCCACAAGCTCCCCCACAGACGCCACCGGGGAGCTGTTTTTT
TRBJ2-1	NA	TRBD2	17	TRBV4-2	CASSQDGRGGSYNEQFF	TGTGCCAGCAGCCAAGATGGTCGGGGGGGTTCCTACAATGAGCAGTTCTTC
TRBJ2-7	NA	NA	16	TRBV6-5	CASSFTPGTPPYEQYF	TGTGCCAGCAGTTTCACCCCCGGGACTCCCCCCTACGAGCAGTACTTC
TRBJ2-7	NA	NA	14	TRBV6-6	CASSPLRGAYEQYF	TGTGCCAGCAGCCCATTACGTGGAGCCTACGAGCAGTACTTC
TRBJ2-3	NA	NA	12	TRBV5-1	CASSLIADTQYF	TGCGCCAGCAGCTTGATCGCAGATACGCAGTATTTT
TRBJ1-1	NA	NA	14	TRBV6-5	CASTQRTENTEAFF	TGTGCCAGCACCCAACGGACAGAGAACACTGAAGCTTTCTTT
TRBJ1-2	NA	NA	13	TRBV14	CASSPGGTYGYTF	TGTGCCAGCAGCCCGGGCGGGACTTATGGCTACACCTTC
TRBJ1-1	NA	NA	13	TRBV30	CAWQGSMNTEAFF	TGTGCCTGGCAGGGTTCCATGAACACTGAAGCTTTCTTT
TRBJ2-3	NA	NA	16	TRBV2	CASSPHVSGVTDTQYF	TGTGCCAGCAGCCCCCATGTATCGGGAGTGACAGATACGCAGTATTTT
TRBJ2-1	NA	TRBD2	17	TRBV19	CASSMRGGAGGPREQFF	TGTGCCAGTAGTATGAGGGGGGGAGCGGGAGGGCCCCGTGAGCAGTTCTTC
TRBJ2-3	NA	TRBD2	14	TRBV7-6	CASSFLAGGDTQYF	TGTGCCAGCAGCTTCTTAGCGGGGGGAGATACGCAGTATTTT
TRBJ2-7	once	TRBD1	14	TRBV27	CASSLRGQPYEQYF	TGTGCCAGCAGTTTACGGGGACAGCCCTACGAGCAGTACTTC
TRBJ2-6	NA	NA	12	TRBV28	CATYSGANVLTF	TGTGCCACCTACTCTGGGGCCAACGTCCTGACTTTC
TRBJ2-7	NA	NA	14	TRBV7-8	CACKSGRVGYEQYF	TGTGCCTGCAAATCCGGCAGGGTTGGCTACGAGCAGTACTTC
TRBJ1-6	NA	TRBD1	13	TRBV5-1	CASTQGDNSPLHF	TGCGCCAGCACGCAGGGGGACAATTCACCCCTCCACTTT
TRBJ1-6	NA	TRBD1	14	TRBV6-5	CASSRGTASHPLHF	TGTGCCAGCAGCCGCGGGACAGCCTCTCACCCCCTCCACTTT
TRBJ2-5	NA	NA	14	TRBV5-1	CASSLLQSQETQYF	TGCGCCAGCAGCTTGCTACAGTCCCAAGAGACCCAGTACTTC
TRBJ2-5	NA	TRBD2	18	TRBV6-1	CASSEGPGLAGIQETQYF	TGTGCCAGCAGTGAAGGCCCGGGACTAGCGGGCATTCAAGAGACCCAGTACTTC
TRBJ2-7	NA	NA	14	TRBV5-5	CASSLVGRSYEQYF	TGTGCCAGCAGCTTGGTGGGTAGGAGCTACGAGCAGTACTTC
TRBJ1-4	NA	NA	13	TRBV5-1	CASSADIDEKLFF	TGCGCCAGCAGCGCCGACATAGATGAAAAACTGTTTTTT
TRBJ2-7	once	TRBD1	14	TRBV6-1	CASTKVGTVNEQYF	TGTGCCAGCACCAAAGTGGGGACAGTAAACGAGCAGTACTTC
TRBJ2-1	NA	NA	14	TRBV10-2	CASTGSPSYNEQFF	TGCGCCAGCACCGGGTCCCCTTCCTACAATGAGCAGTTCTTC
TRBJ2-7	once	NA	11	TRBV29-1	CSVAPANEQYF	TGCAGCGTTGCCCCAGCGAACGAGCAGTACTTC
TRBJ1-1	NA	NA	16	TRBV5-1	CASSLEAGGFNTEAFF	TGCGCCAGCAGCTTGGAGGCAGGTGGCTTTAACACTGAAGCTTTCTTT
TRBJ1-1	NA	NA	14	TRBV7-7	CASSFGWGGTEAFF	TGTGCTAGCAGCTTCGGGTGGGGGGGGACTGAAGCTTTCTTT
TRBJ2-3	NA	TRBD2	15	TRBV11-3	CASSRTSGYTDTQYF	TGTGCCAGCAGCCGGACTAGCGGATACACAGATACGCAGTATTTT
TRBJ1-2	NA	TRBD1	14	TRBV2	CASSGTGGFYGYTF	TGTGCCAGCAGTGGGACAGGGGGCTTCTATGGCTACACCTTC
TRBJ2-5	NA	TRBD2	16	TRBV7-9	CASSWTSGLLQETQYF	TGTGCCAGCAGCTGGACTAGCGGGCTTCTCCAAGAGACCCAGTACTTC
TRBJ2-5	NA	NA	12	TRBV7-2	CASSLEPGTQYF	TGTGCCAGCAGCTTAGAGCCGGGGACCCAGTACTTC
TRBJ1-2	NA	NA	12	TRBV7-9	CASSFDSHGYTF	TGTGCCAGCAGCTTCGACAGTCATGGCTACACCTTC
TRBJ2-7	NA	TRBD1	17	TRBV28	CASSLGNLVGQGYEQYF	TGTGCCAGCAGTTTAGGGAATCTTGTGGGACAGGGCTACGAGCAGTACTTC
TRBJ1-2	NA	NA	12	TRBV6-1	CASSPLGTGSTF	TGTGCCAGCAGTCCCTTAGGGACTGGGTCCACCTTC
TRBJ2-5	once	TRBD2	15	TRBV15	CATSRAGGAVETQYF	TGTGCCACCAGCAGAGCCGGGGGGGCCGTGGAGACCCAGTACTTC
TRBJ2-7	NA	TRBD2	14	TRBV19	CASSMAGGDYEQYF	TGTGCCAGTAGTATGGCGGGGGGCGACTACGAGCAGTACTTC
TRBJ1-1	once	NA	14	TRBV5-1	CASSLQGGGTEAFF	TGCGCCAGCAGCTTGCAGGGTGGCGGCACTGAAGCTTTCTTT